What follows is one TCR beta chain and its context. Its antigen is unknown. The study separated CD4+ cells into CD45RA+ naive and CD45RA-negative memory subsets. Clones were sequenced by immunoSEQ multiplex PCR, and TCRdb holds only the in-frame ones, with some missing. The data hold over 850,000 clones, with around 78% observed a single time. The data belong to a study of shared clonotypes between healthy human individuals. Background on the study: Each donor had three CD4 naive, three CD4 memory, two CD8 naive and one CD8 memory plate.

The CDR3 is made up of 12 amino acids. Germline CDR1 reads SGHTA; CDR2 reads FQGNSA. V dropped 5 bases and J dropped 6 bases, with 8 bases sitting between them. Study findings and constraints: Rarefaction analysis demonstrated incomplete sorted-subset sequencing notwithstanding large depth.

The chain recombines TRBV7-2 with TRBJ2-1; D is uncertain. The sample was memory CD4+ T cells from PBMCs. Noted subset: CD45RA-negative fraction. This clonotype was sampled from a man between 18 and 29 years old in good health. Some clones in this sample may be carry-over from other donors' samples. The chain's CDR3 is CASSPGPNEQFF. CDR3 nucleotides: TGTGCCAGCAGCCCCGGACCCAATGAGCAGTTCTTC.